This passage covers 20 T cell receptor beta chains from one sample sequenced in a study of OX40 agonist ivuxolimab in advanced cancers. Here immunoSEQ multiplex PCR was the method, and the copy in TCRdb shows in-frame clones only, minus some. In the table there are roughly 26,000 clones, more than 70% of which are singletons. Source: CD4+ or CD8+ T cells sorted from blood, taken in a trial of the OX40 agonist ivuxolimab. Receptors originate from an adult with an advanced solid tumor such as melanoma, head and neck, liver or kidney cancer.

The V and J genes are TRBV9 and TRBJ2-7; 9 bases are a match to TRBD1. Looked up from germline, CDR1 is SGDLS and CDR2 is YYNGEE. V dropped 2 bases and J dropped 6; count of bases not matched to a gene: 6. The CDR3 extends over 14 amino acids. The CDR3 spells CASSVGQGTPEQYF. DNA of the CDR3: TGTGCCAGCAGCGTGGGACAGGGAACTCCCGAGCAGTACTTC.

The chain links TRBV7-4 to TRBJ2-3; D not certain. CDR1 and CDR2 from the germline V gene are SGHVT and SQSDAQ. This CDR3 comprises 15 residues. V shed 6 bases and J shed 0 bases, with 13 bases lying between them. The CDR3 region is CASSWLDPSTDTQYF. The CDR3 nucleotides read TGTGCCAGCAGTTGGTTGGACCCAAGCACAGATACGCAGTATTTT.

V usage is TRBV5-1 and J usage is TRBJ2-1, with 9 positions matching TRBD2. The CDR3 runs to 15 residues. Germline lookup yields CDR1 SGHRS and CDR2 YFSETQ. The J segment lost 3 bases and the V segment lost 1 base, leaving 2 bases of the junction unmatched. This CDR3 reads CASSLQRGDYNEQFF. In DNA, the CDR3 is TGCGCCAGCAGCTTGCAGCGGGGGGACTACAATGAGCAGTTCTTC.

The chain combines TRBV29-1 with TRBJ1-4, with D possibly matching TRBD1 (6 bases). Deletions cut 5 bases from V and 4 bases from J, with 11 bases between. The CDR3 sequence is 13 residues long. Germline values: CDR1 SQVTM, CDR2 ANQGSEA. Here the CDR3 reads CSVQGTNNEKLFF. Written as DNA, the CDR3 is TGCAGCGTTCAGGGGACCAATAATGAAAAACTGTTTTTT.

The chain recombines TRBV7-3 with TRBJ2-3; 9 bases align to TRBD1. V shed 5 bases and J 5 bases; nucleotides not matched to a gene: 2. CDR3 length: 13 amino acids. Germline values: CDR1 SGHTA, CDR2 FQGTGA. In DNA form, the CDR3 reads TGTGCCAGCAGCCAGGGACAGGGAGATACGCAGTATTTT. It is translated as CASSQGQGDTQYF.

The chain links TRBV5-4 to TRBJ2-2; 15 bases agree with TRBD2. V shed 4 bases, J shed 9 bases, and the junction held 7 bases outside the gene matches. CDR3 size: 16 residues. Germline V gene sequence: CDR1 SGHNT, CDR2 YYREEE (reference sequence). CDR3 loop: CASSTRTSGGARELFF. The DNA for the CDR3 is TGTGCCAGCAGCACCCGGACTAGCGGGGGGGCCAGGGAGCTGTTTTTT.

This chain links TRBV18 with TRBJ2-3; possibly TRBD1 for D (7 bases). Germline V gene lookup returns CDR1 KGHSH and CDR2 LQKENI. Trimming cost V 0 bases and J 2 bases, with 12 bases left between them. There are 16 residues in the CDR3. The CDR3 loop reads CASSPPGRGDTDTQYF. For the CDR3, the DNA is TGTGCCAGCTCACCACCGGGCAGGGGGGACACAGATACGCAGTATTTT.

The V call is TRBV7-3, the J call TRBJ2-7; D gene ambiguous. The germline CDR1 and CDR2 sequences are SGHTA and FQGTGA. The germline V and J ends were trimmed by 2 bases and 0 bases, with 11 bases remaining between them. The CDR3 extends over 15 amino acids. CDR3: CASSLGPGTSYEQYF. For the CDR3, the DNA is TGTGCCAGCAGCTTAGGTCCAGGTACCTCCTACGAGCAGTACTTC.

This chain links TRBV6-1 with TRBJ2-1; TRBD2 aligns across 10 bases. Germline values: CDR1 MNHNS, CDR2 SASEGT. The CDR3 is made up of 14 amino acids. Losses at the gene ends were 4 bases for V and 9 bases for J; bases not matched to a gene: 6. CDR3 sequence (DNA): TGTGCCAGCAGTGGGGGACTAGCGAATAGTGAGCAGTTCTTC. As protein: CASSGGLANSEQFF.

The chain couples TRBV7-2 to TRBJ2-1, with 8 nucleotides matching TRBD2. Trimming at V came to 3 bases and at J to 4 bases, leaving 5 bases not matched to a gene. The CDR3 has 15 amino acids. Per germline, CDR1 SGHTA and CDR2 FQGNSA. CDR3 loop: CASSFAASGYNEQFF. The DNA of the CDR3 is TGTGCCAGCAGCTTTGCGGCTAGCGGGTACAATGAGCAGTTCTTC.

J is TRBJ2-7 and V is TRBV30; 14 positions agree with TRBD2. CDR3 length equals 13 residues. CDR1 and CDR2 from the germline V gene are GTSNPN and SVGIG (reference sequence). The trim removed 5 bases at V and 6 bases at J, leaving 3 bases unmatched. CDR3 coding DNA: TGTGCCTGGTCCGGGACTAGCGGGAGCGAGCAGTACTTC. Amino acid sequence: CAWSGTSGSEQYF. The variable domain in full, with the rest retrieved from reference TRBV30 and TRBJ2-7, is SQTIHQWPATLVQPVGSPLSLECTVEGTSNPNLYWYRQAAGRGLQLLFYSVGIGQISSEVPQNLSASRPQDRQFILSSKKLLLSDSGFYLCAWSGTSGSEQYFGPGTRLTVT.

V is TRBV7-6 and J is TRBJ2-6; the match to TRBD2 covers 8 bases. Germline lookup yields CDR1 SGHVS and CDR2 FNYEAQ. J was trimmed by 0 bases and V by 2 bases; bases with no gene match: 6. CDR3 length equals 18 residues. The CDR3 nucleotides read TGTGCCAGCAGCTTATTGGCGGGGGGCAACTCTGGGGCCAACGTCCTGACTTTC. Translating gives CASSLLAGGNSGANVLTF.

The J gene is TRBJ2-4, the V gene TRBV25-1; no clear D gene. From germline, CDR1 is MGHDK and CDR2 SYGVNS. Between the trimmed V and J ends, which lost 2 bases and 5 bases, there was a span of 7 bases. The CDR3 has 13 amino acids. The DNA for the CDR3 is TGTGCCAGCAGTGAAAACAGCGAAAACATTCAGTACTTC. Translation: CASSENSENIQYF.

The J gene is TRBJ1-1, the V gene TRBV7-8; D is ambiguous. Germline CDR1 reads SGHVS; CDR2 reads FQNEAQ. The CDR3 consists of 12 residues. Between the trimmed V and J ends, which lost 1 base and 11 bases, there was a span of 11 bases. CDR3 sequence (DNA): TGTGCCAGCAGCTTAGATGGGTGGCGGGCTTTCTTT. It specifies CASSLDGWRAFF. Based on the CDR3 plus reference TRBV7-8 and TRBJ1-1, the full variable domain is GAGVSQSPRYKVAKRGQDVALRCDPISGHVSLFWYQQALGQGPEFLTYFQNEAQLDKSGLPSDRFFAERPEGSVSTLKIQRTQQEDSAVYLCASSLDGWRAFFGQGTRLTVV.

The rearrangement uses TRBV7-2 and TRBJ1-5; weak D call: TRBD1 (5 bases). Trimming left V 5 bases short and J 2 bases short, with 10 bases between. The CDR3 runs 14 residues. Germline loops: CDR1 SGHTA, CDR2 FQGNSA. The CDR3 protein is CASSPSGGNQPQHF. CDR3 nucleotides: TGTGCCAGCAGCCCCTCGGGGGGCAATCAGCCCCAGCATTTT.

The CDR3 sequence is CASSPGSPLYEQFF. CDR3 in DNA: TGTGCCAGCAGCCCCGGTTCCCCCCTTTACGAGCAGTTCTTC. The genes are TRBV5-4 and TRBJ2-1; D is unclear. The length of the CDR3 is 14 residues. Germline V gene sequence: CDR1 SGHNT, CDR2 YYREEE (reference sequence). Trimming removed 4 bases at V and 10 bases at J, with 18 bases between.

The CDR3 loop reads CASSLSSGGAREQYF. For the CDR3, the DNA is TGTGCCAGCAGCCTATCTAGCGGGGGGGCGCGGGAGCAGTACTTC. The chain couples TRBV7-8 to TRBJ2-7, with 12 bases identical to TRBD2. Per the germline V gene, CDR1 is SGHVS and CDR2 is FQNEAQ. With 5 bases clipped from V and 7 bases from J, the junction kept 9 bases outside the gene matches. The CDR3 extends over 15 amino acids.

V and J are TRBV19 and TRBJ1-2; D is unclear. This CDR3 is 15 amino acids long. Germline CDR1 reads LNHDA; CDR2 reads SQIVND (reference sequence). V shed 4 bases and J shed 3 bases, with 15 bases lying between them. Here the CDR3 DNA reads TGTGCCAGTAGTAATCCTCCGATTCGCTACTATGGCTACACCTTC. Translated: CASSNPPIRYYGYTF.

The count of this clone is one. This chain connects TRBV18 to TRBJ2-7, with TRBD2 identical over 8 bases. V shed 3 bases and J 6 bases; nucleotides not matched to a gene: 4. CDR1 is KGHSH and CDR2 is LQKENI in the germline V gene. This CDR3 is 13 amino acids long. CDR3 protein: CASSPGLAGEQYF. The CDR3 DNA is TGTGCCAGCTCACCTGGGCTAGCGGGCGAGCAGTACTTC.

Written as DNA, the CDR3 is TGTGCCAGTAGTATAGGAGGGGGGGACAGGGGACGGACCCAGTACTTC. It codes for CASSIGGGDRGRTQYF. The genes are TRBV19 and TRBJ2-5, with TRBD1 matching 10 bases. The J segment lost 7 bases and the V segment lost 1 base, leaving 9 bases of the junction unmatched. The germline gives CDR1 LNHDA, CDR2 SQIVND (reference sequence). The CDR3 extends over 16 amino acids.